This is a list of T cell receptor beta chains from one sample in a study of blood T cell repertoires in COVID-19. TCRdb's copy holds only in-frame clones and misses some; the assay was immunoSEQ multiplex PCR. In the table there are fewer than 110,000 clones, approximately 90% of which are singletons. Sequencing input: peripheral blood. These receptors originate from a man aged 45-65 years in a cohort sampled during active COVID-19. Each CDR3 is given with its conserved first and last residue. Each record gives: clone size, V gene, D gene, J gene, CDR3 DNA, CDR3 protein. The D gene is left open where the match is weak. The size entry is marked missing in some rows and otherwise reads once, few, many or a size class.

once	TRBV11-3	TRBD1	TRBJ2-1	TGTGCCAGCAGCTGGGGACAGGGGGCTAGTGAGCAGTTCTTC	CASSWGQGASEQFF
.	TRBV15	.	TRBJ2-6	TGTGCCACCAGCAGGGTGGGGAGAGGGGCCAACGTCCTGACTTTC	CATSRVGRGANVLTF
.	TRBV12-3/TRBV12-4	TRBD1	TRBJ1-1	TGTGCCAGCAGTTACAGGGGGTCTGAAGCTTTCTTT	CASSYRGSEAFF
.	TRBV3-1/TRBV3-2	.	TRBJ2-2	TGTGCCAGCAGTCCCGGACTCCCCACCGGGGAGCTGTTTTTT	CASSPGLPTGELFF
few	TRBV28	.	TRBJ1-5	TGTGCCAGCAGTTTAGGGGGGGAAGGACAGCCCCAGCATTTT	CASSLGGEGQPQHF
once	TRBV6-5	TRBD2	TRBJ2-3	TGTGCCAGCAGTTCCCAGCTAGCGGGGTTGGATACGCAGTATTTT	CASSSQLAGLDTQYF
.	TRBV18	.	TRBJ2-3	TGTGCCAGCTCGCCCGGGACACTGTACACAGATACGCAGTATTTT	CASSPGTLYTDTQYF
.	TRBV4-1	.	TRBJ2-5	TGCGCCAGCAGCAGGGACTCCCAAGAGACCCAGTACTTC	CASSRDSQETQYF
.	TRBV27	.	TRBJ1-2	TGTGCCAGCGGTCGAGCCGGCTATGGCTACACCTTC	CASGRAGYGYTF
.	TRBV5-4	.	TRBJ1-1	TGTGCCAGCAGCTTGGCAAGGGGCGACACTGAAGCTTTCTTT	CASSLARGDTEAFF
.	TRBV3-1/TRBV3-2	TRBD2	TRBJ2-2	TGTGCCAGCAGCCAAGAACGGACTAGCGGCCCCGGGGAGCTGTTTTTT	CASSQERTSGPGELFF
.	TRBV5-3	TRBD1	TRBJ1-5	TGTGCCAGAAACCCAAGAGAGGGCAGGGGGCCTTGCAATCAGCCCCAGCATTTT	CARNPREGRGPCNQPQHF
.	TRBV18	.	TRBJ1-5	TGTGCCAGCTCACCACCGGAGGGGCGCGGTCAGCCCCAGCATTTT	CASSPPEGRGQPQHF
.	TRBV5-4	.	TRBJ1-2	TGTGCCAGCACCTTCCAGGGCTCCCAGGGCTACACCTTC	CASTFQGSQGYTF
few	TRBV5-4	TRBD1	TRBJ2-7	TGTGCCAGCAGCGGCTACAGGGGATACGAGCAGTACTTC	CASSGYRGYEQYF
.	TRBV5-1	.	TRBJ1-1	TGCGCCAGCAGCTTGGGATCGGGGGGCGAGAGTGGCACTGAAGCTTTCTTT	CASSLGSGGESGTEAFF
.	TRBV2	.	TRBJ1-5	TGTGCCAGCACTCAGGGGCGCTCTTGGCCCCAGCATTTT	CASTQGRSWPQHF
once	TRBV5-1	TRBD1	TRBJ2-3	TGCGCCAGCAGCTTGGCCCCGACAGGGGACACAGATACGCAGTATTTT	CASSLAPTGDTDTQYF
.	TRBV7-3	.	TRBJ2-5	TGTGCCAGCAGCAGGGGGGGCCAAGAGACCCAGTACTTC	CASSRGGQETQYF
.	TRBV6-5	.	TRBJ2-1	TGTGCCAGCAGCCGAGGGCAGCGTCACAATGAGCAGTTCTTC	CASSRGQRHNEQFF
once	TRBV27	.	TRBJ1-2	TGTGCCAGCAGTTTTCGAGGGAGCTATGGCTACACCTTC	CASSFRGSYGYTF
few	TRBV6-6	.	TRBJ1-6	TGTGCCAGCAACGGCGGGGGAGGCTCAACACCCCTCCACTTT	CASNGGGGSTPLHF
.	TRBV7-9	.	TRBJ2-3	TGTGCCAGCAGCTTAGCTACGGGAGACACAGATACGCAGTATTTT	CASSLATGDTDTQYF
.	TRBV5-6	.	TRBJ1-2	TGTGCCAGCATCTGGGGAGGGAGGTCGGACTATGGCTACACCTTC	CASIWGGRSDYGYTF
.	TRBV19	TRBD2	TRBJ2-1	TGTGCCAGTACGAGCGGGGGGAGAAATGAGCAGTTCTTC	CASTSGGRNEQFF
few	TRBV27	TRBD2	TRBJ2-4	TGTGCCAGCAGTTGGGGGACTACTGGAGCCAAAAACATTCAGTACTTC	CASSWGTTGAKNIQYF
.	TRBV6-5	.	TRBJ1-1	TGTGCCAGTCTACAGGGTGTCACTGAAGCTTTCTTT	CASLQGVTEAFF
once	TRBV19	.	TRBJ1-3	TGTGCCAGTAGTATGGGCAGCCTTCTCTCTGGAAACACCATATATTTT	CASSMGSLLSGNTIYF
few	TRBV6-1	.	TRBJ1-6	TGTGCCAGCAGTGAAGGCAGGATTTCACCCCTCCACTTT	CASSEGRISPLHF
.	TRBV6-2/TRBV6-3	.	TRBJ2-2	TGTGCCAGCAGTTACCCCGACAGGAAGAGAACCGGGGAGCTGTTTTTT	CASSYPDRKRTGELFF
.	TRBV3-1/TRBV3-2	.	TRBJ1-2	TGTGCCAGCAGCCAAGAGACAATCAATAGCTACACCTTC	CASSQETINSYTF
once	TRBV18	.	TRBJ1-3	TGTGCCAGCTCACCGCAAGACCCCAGCGCAGGAAACACCATATATTTT	CASSPQDPSAGNTIYF
.	TRBV5-1	TRBD2	TRBJ2-1	TGCGCCAGCAGCGAGGGGAGCGGGAGCTCCTACAATGAGCAGTTCTTC	CASSEGSGSSYNEQFF
.	TRBV7-9	.	TRBJ1-5	TGTGCCAGCAGCTTAGGCGGGGGTGGCAATCAGCCCCAGCATTTT	CASSLGGGGNQPQHF
.	TRBV9	TRBD2	TRBJ2-3	TGTGCCAGCAGCCCCCCTTTGACTAGCGGGGTTACAGATACGCAGTATTTT	CASSPPLTSGVTDTQYF
.	TRBV28	TRBD1	TRBJ1-6	TGTGCCAGCAGCAGAGGACAGGGGTATAATTCACCCCTCCACTTT	CASSRGQGYNSPLHF
.	TRBV21-1	.	TRBJ1-6	TGTGCCAGCAGCAAAACGCGCAGGGGGCAACGCTCGCTCCACTTT	CASSKTRRGQRSLHF